The T cell receptor (beta chain) under discussion was sequenced for a study of OX40 agonist ivuxolimab in advanced cancers. Study summary: Patients were dosed intravenously with ivuxolimab at 0.01 to 10 mg/kg every 2 weeks. There were three patients with partial responses, one having hepatocellular carcinoma and two cutaneous melanoma.

V was cut by 4 bases and J by 1 base, with 14 bases left in between. Germline CDR1 and CDR2: MNHNS and SASEGT. The CDR3 consists of 16 residues. About this clone: As yet, its antigen is unknown.

General study points: Determination of antigen specificity was not performed for the expanded peripheral T cells. Relative to CD4+ cells, CD8+ T cells on average had more expanded clones.

Generated by immunoSEQ multiplex PCR, the TCRdb table keeps only in-frame clones and is missing some. This repertoire shows approximately 120,000 clones, under 95% found once; its top ten account for 0.81%. Sample: CD4+ or CD8+ T cells sorted from blood, taken in a trial of the OX40 agonist ivuxolimab. V usage is TRBV6-1 and J usage is TRBJ1-5; D is undetermined. This TCR was recovered from an adult with an advanced solid tumor such as melanoma, head and neck, liver or kidney cancer. The CDR3 protein is CASSARPRTSNQPQHF. CDR3 bases: TGTGCCAGCAGTGCCCGACCGCGGACCAGCAATCAGCCCCAGCATTTT.